This T cell receptor (beta chain) was retrieved from a study of shared clonotypes between healthy human individuals. Study observations and caveats: Represented diversity, genetic and exposure-history alike, was limited by few donors.

Germline CDR1 is MDHEN and CDR2 is SYDVKM. The CDR3 totals 21 residues. V trimming: 0 bases; J trimming: 1 base; junction bases outside the gene matches: 19. As for this clone: Antigen specificity is unknown.

Deep level was the assay's run setting. Unsorted PBMC DNA was sequenced on ten immunoSEQ deep assay plates. Original analysis: Junction-only sequences produced by ImmunoSEQ had no quality scores, so filtering differed. Clones were read by immunoSEQ multiplex PCR, and TCRdb kept only the in-frame ones, dropping some. That table furnishes V, J and clone size, whereas the DNA furnished D and trimming. Of about 450,000 clones in the sample, 79% were seen once. The V call is TRBV28, the J call TRBJ1-2; 8 positions agree with TRBD1. The sequenced material came from PBMCs. This sequence originates from a woman aged 40 to 49 in good health. Some clones in this sample may be carry-over from other donors' samples. As DNA, the CDR3 is TGTGCCAGCAGTTTATGGGGGGGACAGGAGGGTGAAAACCTGAGTAACTATGGCTACACCTTC. Translation gives CASSLWGGQEGENLSNYGYTF.